The rows below give T cell receptor beta chains drawn from one sample of a study of technical replicates of blood from several donors. TCRdb's table, derived via immunoSEQ multiplex PCR, lists solely in-frame clones and lacks some. The sample yields about 70,000 clones, roughly nine tenths seen once. Material for sequencing was T cells isolated from PBMCs. Every receptor here comes from a human donor in good health. CDR3s include the opening cysteine and the closing phenylalanine or tryptophan. A D gene is named only where the DNA matches it firmly. Rows may omit the clone size; those that give it use once, few, many or a size class.

size	D	J	V	DNA	CDR3
.	.	TRBJ2-3	TRBV5-1	TGCGCCAGCAGCTTAGGAGGTTCTGCAGATACGCAGTATTTT	CASSLGGSADTQYF
.	TRBD1	TRBJ2-7	TRBV27	TGTGCCAGCAGTTCTACCGTGGGACAGCTTGAGCAGTACTTC	CASSSTVGQLEQYF
few	.	TRBJ1-2	TRBV6-5	TGTGCCACCTCCGGGGAGGATGGCTACACCTTC	CATSGEDGYTF
.	TRBD1	TRBJ1-1	TRBV30	TGTGCCGGAAGACAGGGGGCGGGGACTGAAGCTTTCTTT	CAGRQGAGTEAFF
.	.	TRBJ1-5	TRBV7-2	TGTGCCAGCAGCCGGACTAGGTTTGGGCCCCAGCATTTT	CASSRTRFGPQHF
once	.	TRBJ2-3	TRBV7-3	TGTGCCAGCAGCCCGACTACAGATACGCAGTATTTT	CASSPTTDTQYF
.	.	TRBJ1-1	TRBV27	TGTGCCAGCAGTTTATATGCCGGGAACACTGAAGCTTTCTTT	CASSLYAGNTEAFF
few	TRBD1	TRBJ1-4	TRBV6-5	TGTGCCACCTCCGGGACAGGCGACGAAAAACTGTTTTTT	CATSGTGDEKLFF
.	TRBD2	TRBJ2-5	TRBV30	TGTGCCTGGAGTGTACTAGCGGGAGTAGGTGAGACCCAGTACTTC	CAWSVLAGVGETQYF
.	TRBD1	TRBJ1-1	TRBV25-1	TGTGCCAGCAGTGAATTAGGACAGGGGCGAGGAGCTTTCTTT	CASSELGQGRGAFF
.	.	TRBJ2-1	TRBV19	TGTGCCAGTAGTATAAGAAGGGGCGATGAGCAGTTCTTC	CASSIRRGDEQFF
.	.	TRBJ1-1	TRBV5-1	TGCGCCAGCAGCTTGTCGGGATTACCCACTGAAGCTTTCTTT	CASSLSGLPTEAFF
once	.	TRBJ2-2	TRBV4-1	TGCGCCAGCAGCCAAGATCCGGCTCGAGGACAGAACACCGGGGAGCTGTTTTTT	CASSQDPARGQNTGELFF
.	.	TRBJ2-7	TRBV6-1	TGTGCCAGCAGTGAAGCGCTACAGCTTCGTGAGCAGTACTTC	CASSEALQLREQYF
.	.	TRBJ1-1	TRBV27	TGTGCCAGCAGTCTGGACGGACAGGAAGCTTTCTTT	CASSLDGQEAFF
.	.	TRBJ1-2	TRBV10-3	TGTGCCATCTACTCACAGGGCCTCAATGGCTACACCTTC	CAIYSQGLNGYTF
.	TRBD2	TRBJ2-7	TRBV6-1	TGTGCCAGCAGTGAAGGCCTTGCGGGAGGATACGAGCAGTACTTC	CASSEGLAGGYEQYF
.	.	TRBJ2-2	TRBV19	TGTGCCAGTAACCCTAGAACCCGGGGGAGGTCGGCGAACACCGGGGAGCTGTTTTTT	CASNPRTRGRSANTGELFF
.	TRBD1	TRBJ1-5	TRBV4-1	TGCGCCAGCAGCCAACTGGGGGGACAGGATAGCAATCAGCCCCAGCATTTT	CASSQLGGQDSNQPQHF
.	.	TRBJ1-3	TRBV9	TGTGCCAGCAGCCCACAGGGAATTGGTGGAAACACCATATATTTT	CASSPQGIGGNTIYF
.	.	TRBJ1-3	TRBV15	TGTGCCACCAGCAGAGAATCCCTATCCTACTCTGGAAACACCATATATTTT	CATSRESLSYSGNTIYF
.	TRBD1	TRBJ2-7	TRBV14	TGTGCCAGCAGCCTGTTCGGGACAGGCTCCTACGAGCAGTACTTC	CASSLFGTGSYEQYF
.	TRBD2	TRBJ2-3	TRBV19	TGTGCCAGTAGTCCCTGGACTAGCGGGGGTCCCAATACGCAGTATTTT	CASSPWTSGGPNTQYF
.	TRBD2	TRBJ2-5	TRBV5-8	TGTGCCAGCAGCATTGGGACTAGCGGGATGGCGGGAGAGACCCAGTACTTC	CASSIGTSGMAGETQYF
.	TRBD1	TRBJ2-7	TRBV5-4	TGTGCCAGCAGCTCGGAGACAGGGTTCGCCTACGAGCAGTACTTC	CASSSETGFAYEQYF
once	TRBD1	TRBJ1-4	TRBV27	TGTGCCAGCAGTCCAGGACAGGGGAGGGAAAAACTGTTTTTT	CASSPGQGREKLFF
.	TRBD2	TRBJ2-2	TRBV15	TGTGCCACCAGCAGGACGGGAGGGCCTTACACCGGGGAGCTGTTTTTT	CATSRTGGPYTGELFF
once	.	TRBJ2-3	TRBV5-4	TGTGCCAGCAGCCCGGACAGCTTCACAGATACGCAGTATTTT	CASSPDSFTDTQYF
once	.	TRBJ2-5	TRBV9	TGTGCCAGCAGCGTCAGGGACAACAGCCAAGAGACCCAGTACTTC	CASSVRDNSQETQYF
.	TRBD1	TRBJ1-2	TRBV27	TGTGCCAGCAGTACCGGGACAGGGCTTAACTATGGCTACACCTTC	CASSTGTGLNYGYTF
.	.	TRBJ2-3	TRBV19	TGTGCCAGTAATCTCGGGGATACGCAGTATTTT	CASNLGDTQYF
.	TRBD2	TRBJ2-1	TRBV7-9	TGTGCCAGCAGCGCCGGGAGGCGGACCTACAATGAGCAGTTCTTC	CASSAGRRTYNEQFF
.	.	TRBJ2-7	TRBV2	TGTGCCAGCAGTGAATTGCGCTTCGCCTACGAGCAGTACTTC	CASSELRFAYEQYF
.	.	TRBJ2-3	TRBV5-6	TGTGCCAGCAGCTTGGACTCCCCCCGGGTCACAGATACGCAGTATTTT	CASSLDSPRVTDTQYF
.	TRBD2	TRBJ2-2	TRBV10-3	TGTGCCACCACTGGATTCGCGGGAGAAACCGGGGAGCTGTTTTTT	CATTGFAGETGELFF
.	.	TRBJ2-7	TRBV19	TGTGCCAGTAGTATGAACAGGCTAGACGAGCAGTACTTC	CASSMNRLDEQYF
.	TRBD1	TRBJ1-2	TRBV28	TGTGCCAGCACCAATGACAGGGGGCAAATCTATGGCTACACCTTC	CASTNDRGQIYGYTF
.	TRBD1	TRBJ1-5	TRBV11-1	TGTGCCAGCAGCTTAGCCGGGACAGGCCCTCAGGAACCCCAGCATTTT	CASSLAGTGPQEPQHF
.	.	TRBJ2-7	TRBV28	TGTGCCAGCAGTCCCTGGTCCGGAGGGCAGTACTTC	CASSPWSGGQYF
.	TRBD1	TRBJ1-5	TRBV10-3	TGTGCCATCAGTACAGGGGCGAACAATCAGCCCCAGCATTTT	CAISTGANNQPQHF